This T cell receptor beta chain emerged from a study of cytomegalovirus exposure and HLA in healthy donors (dated by TCRdb to the late 2010s). Notes on the research overall: According to an earlier analysis of several hundred of the donors, 200 million or so T cells yielded roughly 110 million unique TCR beta sequences and about 280 Gb of sequence data. Donor age, sex, ethnicity and CMV serostatus were compiled together with the repertoire data. Both class I and class II loci were covered by HLA typing, at four-digit resolution. The aim of the study was to test whether cataloging public T cell receptors could identify signatures of past pathogen exposure. Among around 400 genotyped donors of the cohort, an average of roughly 230,000 unique TCR beta nucleotide sequences was sequenced per donor, of which about 18% were non-productive. The study combined high-throughput TCR immunosequencing, statistical association of individual TCRs with disease status, and machine learning to predict cytomegalovirus infection status. The study used immunosequencing to profile the T cell repertoires of several hundred subjects and linked those repertoires to cytomegalovirus serostatus. An earlier analysis of some 500 of the donors applied high-throughput TCR beta sequencing to assess whether each TCR beta V gene segment acted as functional or pseudogenic. A later analysis re-examined previously published TCR beta repertoires from over 500 donors and added high-resolution HLA genotyping to investigate patterns of TCR occurrence. The number of donors typed differed by locus, with about 629-630 for A, B, C, DRB1 and DQB1, approximately 500 for DQA1, 600 to 610 for DPA1, and under 490 for DPB1. The later analysis used no new phenotypic data to find candidate immune exposures, relying instead on TCR beta sequences and their occurrence across donors. All discovery cohort repertoires had been generated on a single sequencing platform. An early release that covered approximately 600 HLA-typed donors contained approximately 300 gigabases of sequencing data and approximately 85 million unique TCR sequences. Among the roughly 410 genotyped donors, approximately 76% belonged to the genetic ancestry cluster associated with self-reported Caucasian donors. Because of strong linkage in the cohort, five DR-DQ haplotypes were treated as single units for association and clustering. A later genetic analysis used genome-wide SNP genotypes for 398 of the 666 donors, treating that subset as a discovery cohort. Along with the roughly 670-subject first cohort, a separate validation cohort of over a hundred different subjects was used. What the authors observed across the whole study: In an earlier analysis of about 600 of the donors, most TCR beta V segments appeared in productive rearrangements about 87% or about 30% of the time, broadly matching IMGT annotations. Immune exposure information for the cohort was limited to CMV serostatus. The classifier was reported to diagnose cytomegalovirus status with high specificity and sensitivity in both the original cohort and the validation cohort. A later analysis found that most CMV-associated TCR beta chains appeared HLA-restricted, with HLA associations seemingly driven largely by CMV exposure. The sequencing pipeline was judged likely to have produced a cluster of highly shared sequence variants as a technical artifact. A later analysis associated 17,000 or so TCR beta sequences with specific HLA alleles at a false discovery rate of 0.05. It was suggested by the authors that the approach could potentially be generalized to other disease states and immunological phenotypes. A further reported finding was that TCR beta sequences accurately predicted the HLA-A and HLA-B alleles for most subjects in the first cohort. In a later analysis, HLA-associated TCR beta chains were found to be more clonally expanded and to have lower generation probabilities than equally common non-associated chains. The 87-base-pair reads could not distinguish some IMGT-functional V segments, including TRBV6-2 and TRBV6-3, so those segments were excluded. Only TCR beta chains were sequenced in this cohort, and the absence of alpha or paired-chain data limited detectable features. The presence/absence analyses assumed that sequencing depth was roughly uniform across donors, and that assumption may not be true. According to a later analysis, parvovirus B19, influenza, CMV and Epstein-Barr virus appeared linked to several top co-occurrence clusters. In vitro tests confirmed that a few of the cytomegalovirus-associated TCR beta chains recognize cytomegalovirus antigens. Because HLA typing was unavailable for some donors at each locus, only the typed subset was used in association tests. Across donors, most TCR sequences were observed very rarely, whereas some public TCRs were present in many individuals. According to a later analysis, TCR association rates differed among HLA loci, with DRB1 alleles showing the most associated TCRs and HLA-C alleles showing the fewest. The earlier analysis of about 600 of the donors excluded some 16 rarely observed V segments, including chromosome 9 orphons, because counts were too low. Correlated functional status among segregating V segments might reflect linkage disequilibrium, but an unknown experimental factor could not be ruled out. A later genetic analysis reported fewer N-insertions in productive TCRs among donors in an Asian-associated ancestry cluster than the roughly 650-donor mean. The study listed 150 to 200 TCR beta chains as associated with cytomegalovirus. When HLA alleles, especially DR and DQ, strongly co-occurred, TCR associations were difficult to assign to individual alleles. An association between a missense DCLRE1C variant and V-gene and J-gene trimming of TCR beta chains was found in a later genetic analysis and replicated in an independent cohort.

This clone came up once. This clone's antigen is unknown. Per-base quality was not reported, and no clone a single base away is much larger than it. As encoded in the germline V gene, CDR1 is SGHAT while CDR2 is FQNNGV. Cut back by 5 bases and 4 bases, the V and J ends lie 9 bases apart. Taken from cysteine to phenylalanine, the CDR3 has 13 residues. Only the CDR3 region is kept as DNA, spanning 39 bases read in frame from base 1. Library preparation employed the immunoSEQ multiplex PCR assay. The multiplex PCR relied on a mix of 60 forward primers for TCR Vbeta segments and 13 reverse primers for TCR Jbeta segments. A multiplex PCR assay on genomic DNA amplified the CDR3 region of rearranged TCR beta genes. On the Illumina HiSeq System, the amplified TCR beta libraries were sequenced as 87-base-pair reads. From the authors' description of their analysis: A later analysis counted some 80 million unique TCR beta chains across the 500 to 850 repertoires, and around 12 million of these chains were shared by at least two donors. Raw reads were error-corrected and collapsed into unique sequences by a nearest-neighbor algorithm in which closely related sequences were merged to remove PCR and sequencing errors. CDR3 sequences were aligned to IMGT reference sequences to assign V, D and J gene segments. For a sequence to be retained, at least a six-nucleotide match to both a V gene segment and a J gene segment was required. Rearrangements were classified as productive when the CDR3 lacked stop codons and remained in frame with V and J, and all other rearrangements were classified as non-productive. Following IMGT convention, CDR3 was defined as the stretch from the second conserved V-encoded cysteine to the conserved J-encoded phenylalanine. In an earlier analysis of 500 to 650 of the donors, sequences lacking an unambiguous match to a single V gene segment were excluded. An earlier analysis of 587 of the donors called V segments functional above 56.7% productive rearrangements and segregating when the between-donor standard deviation exceeded 5%. A statistical classification framework was built to diagnose cytomegalovirus status from the catalog of TCR beta chain sequences. V and J gene assignment, in a later analysis, came from comparing TCR nucleotide sequences with IMGT/GENE-DB human TR gene sequences. In a later analysis, CDR3 sequences and most-parsimonious VDJ recombination scenarios were assigned using the TCRdist pipeline. A later analysis defined each TCR beta chain by its CDR3 amino acid sequence plus V-gene family, and excluded reads lacking a unique V-gene family. In a later analysis, some 600 highly shared, low-generation-probability nucleotide sequences were removed to address suspected cross-contamination and a sequencing artifact. A later analysis calculated a clonal expansion index for each public chain from normalized within-repertoire ranks of inferred template counts. In a later analysis, generation probabilities were computed with a VDJ recombination model fitted to out-of-frame rearrangements, and the resulting probabilities were checked against IGoR. In a later analysis, TCR-TCR, TCR-HLA and TCR-CMV co-occurrence was scored with hypergeometric tests, and a repertoire-size bias correction was applied to TCR pairs. To estimate false discovery rates, a later analysis permuted the HLA or CMV assignments 20 times. A later analysis grouped co-occurring TCRs with DBSCAN, adding TCRdist sequence similarity when clustering within HLA-allele-positive subsets. For co-occurrence clustering, repertoires with fewer than 30,000 or more than 120,000 public chains were excluded, along with roughly 5 repertoires with anomalous nucleotide sharing. TCRdb provides this immuneACCESS table in a form limited to in-frame rearrangements. Some clones are lacking; in checked studies, under half of them reflect an unresolved V gene, and why the rest are absent is not known. The DNA was the basis for D and trimming; V, J and clone size are from that table. The sample data list 45,000 to 55,000 clones, and approximately 52% of these were observed just once. Around 11% of the sample belongs to the ten largest clones.

The cohort was made up of about 670 healthy bone marrow donors. At the time of sampling, all cohort members were nominally healthy, though unrecorded immune exposures were likely present. CMV serostatus was positive for almost 300 and negative for about half of the roughly 700 cohort members, and was not recorded for this donor. A peripheral blood sample was collected from each donor, and TCR beta sequencing was performed on peripheral blood mononuclear cells. The Qiagen DNeasy Blood Extraction Kit was used to extract genomic DNA from the blood cell samples. This receptor was taken from a human donor in good health. The sequenced sample was PBMCs. The rearranged chain carries TRBV11-2 and TRBJ1-5; TRBD1 might be the D gene, on 5 matching bases. The sequenced DNA: TGTGCCAGCAGCAAGGGGCATAATCAGCCCCAGCATTTT. Translated, it reads CASSKGHNQPQHF.